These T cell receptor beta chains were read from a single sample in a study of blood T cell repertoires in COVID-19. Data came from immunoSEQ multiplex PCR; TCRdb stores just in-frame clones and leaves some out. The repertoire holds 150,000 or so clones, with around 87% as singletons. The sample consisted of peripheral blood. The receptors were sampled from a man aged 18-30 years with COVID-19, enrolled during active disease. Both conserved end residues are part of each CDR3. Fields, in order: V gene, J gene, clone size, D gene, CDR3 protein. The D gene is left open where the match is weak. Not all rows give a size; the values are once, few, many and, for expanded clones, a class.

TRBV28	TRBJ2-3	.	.	CASSTSDTQYF
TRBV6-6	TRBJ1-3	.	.	CASSYSPGLSGNTIYF
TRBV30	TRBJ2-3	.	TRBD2	CAWTLAGSLDTQYF
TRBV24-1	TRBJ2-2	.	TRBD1	CATSRRHDRGLNTGELFF
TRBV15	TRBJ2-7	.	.	CATSNFPSYEQYF
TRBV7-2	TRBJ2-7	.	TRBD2	CASSLLGGSGLEQYF
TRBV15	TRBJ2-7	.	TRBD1	CATSREYRDRGSYEQYF
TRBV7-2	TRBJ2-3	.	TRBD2	CASSPGLAGWKDTQYF
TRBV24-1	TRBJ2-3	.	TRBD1	CATRGGRAGTDTQYF
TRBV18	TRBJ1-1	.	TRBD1	CASSPPDRGYTEAFF
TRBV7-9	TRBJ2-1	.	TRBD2	CASSFRTSGNYNEQFF
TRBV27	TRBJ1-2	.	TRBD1	CASSLRRQGTGGYTF
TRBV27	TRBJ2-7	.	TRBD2	CASSSPPGRVSYEQYF
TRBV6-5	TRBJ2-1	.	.	CASTHGRGPYNEQFF
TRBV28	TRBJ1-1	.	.	CASRLRDKNTEAFF
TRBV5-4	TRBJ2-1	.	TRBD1	CASRGGSTYNEQFF
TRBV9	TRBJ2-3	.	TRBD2	CASNGGRKDTQYF
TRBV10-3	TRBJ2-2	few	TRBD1	CAISGTDTGELFF
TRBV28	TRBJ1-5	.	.	CASSPWLSSYSNQPQHF
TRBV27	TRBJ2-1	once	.	CASSKAGYNEQFF
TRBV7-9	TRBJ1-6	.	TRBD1	CASSSQDRGNSPLHF
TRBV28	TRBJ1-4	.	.	CASSPPGEDEKLLF
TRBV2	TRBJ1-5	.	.	CASSGTHAQPQHF
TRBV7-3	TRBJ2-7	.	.	CASSLAGDPYEQYF
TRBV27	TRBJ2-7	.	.	CASSFAGTPSYEQYF
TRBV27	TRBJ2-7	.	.	CASSFTAGDSYEQYF
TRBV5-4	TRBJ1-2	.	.	CASSPSGVNYGYTF
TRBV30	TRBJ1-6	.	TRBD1	CAWSTGQGASPLHF